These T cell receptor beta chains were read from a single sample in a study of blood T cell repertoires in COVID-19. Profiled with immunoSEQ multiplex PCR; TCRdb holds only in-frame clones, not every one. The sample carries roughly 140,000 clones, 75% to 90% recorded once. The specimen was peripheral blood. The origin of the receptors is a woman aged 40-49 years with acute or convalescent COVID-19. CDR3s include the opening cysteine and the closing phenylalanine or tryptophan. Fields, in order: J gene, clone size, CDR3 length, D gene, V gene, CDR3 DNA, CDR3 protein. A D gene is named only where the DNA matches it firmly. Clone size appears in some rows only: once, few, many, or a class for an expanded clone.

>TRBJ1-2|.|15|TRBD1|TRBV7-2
TGTGCCAGCAGCCTCTCCCCCGGGACAGGGGGTGGCTACACCTTC
CASSLSPGTGGGYTF
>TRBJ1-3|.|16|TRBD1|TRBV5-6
TGTGCCAGCAGCGCGGACAGGGTGTTTTCTGGAAACACCATATATTTT
CASSADRVFSGNTIYF
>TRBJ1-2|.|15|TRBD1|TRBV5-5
TGTGCCAGCAGCTTGGCAGGACAGGGGAACTATGGCTACACCTTC
CASSLAGQGNYGYTF
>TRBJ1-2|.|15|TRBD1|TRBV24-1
TGTGCCACCAGTGATTCCGGACAGGGGTACTATGGCTACACCTTC
CATSDSGQGYYGYTF
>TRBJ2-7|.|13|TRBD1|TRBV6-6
TGTGCCAGCAGCCCCGACAGGGACTACGAGCAGTACTTC
CASSPDRDYEQYF
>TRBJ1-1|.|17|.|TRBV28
TGTGCCAGCAGTTATCAATCGGACGGAGGGATAAACACTGAAGCTTTCTTT
CASSYQSDGGINTEAFF
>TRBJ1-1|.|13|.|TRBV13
TGTGCCAGCAGAGAGGGACATCAGATAGAAGCTTTCTTT
CASREGHQIEAFF
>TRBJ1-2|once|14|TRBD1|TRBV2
TGTGCCAGCCGGGGACAGGCAGCTAACTATGGCTACACCTTC
CASRGQAANYGYTF
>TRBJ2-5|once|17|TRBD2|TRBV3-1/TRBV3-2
TGTGCCAGCAGCTCTCCCGGAGGGACTAGCGGACAAGAGACCCAGTACTTC
CASSSPGGTSGQETQYF
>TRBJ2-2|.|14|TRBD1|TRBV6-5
TGTGCCAGCAGTTACCTACAGGGGGCCGGGGAGCTGTTTTTT
CASSYLQGAGELFF
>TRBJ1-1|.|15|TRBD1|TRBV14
TGTGCCAGCAGCCAGGGTTGGACAGGGAACACTGAAGCTTTCTTT
CASSQGWTGNTEAFF
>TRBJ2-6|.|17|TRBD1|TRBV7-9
TGTGCCAGCAGCTTAGGGACAGGGAATTCTGGGGCCAACGTCCTGACTTTC
CASSLGTGNSGANVLTF
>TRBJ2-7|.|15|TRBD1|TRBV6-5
TGTGCCAGCAGACCTGAGGACAGGGGGAGCTACGAGCAGTACTTC
CASRPEDRGSYEQYF
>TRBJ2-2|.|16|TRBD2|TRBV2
TGTGCCAGCAGTGAATATGGGGGGGTGAATACCGGGGAGCTGTTTTTT
CASSEYGGVNTGELFF
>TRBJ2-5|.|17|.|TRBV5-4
TGTGCCAGCAGCCCTAGGGGGGAGGGCCGAATACAAGAGACCCAGTACTTC
CASSPRGEGRIQETQYF
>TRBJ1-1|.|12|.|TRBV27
TGTGCCAGCAGCACGGGAACCACTGAAGCTTTCTTT
CASSTGTTEAFF
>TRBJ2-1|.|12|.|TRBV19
TGTGCCAGTAGTATAAACAGGGGACTTCTATTCTTC
CASSINRGLLFF
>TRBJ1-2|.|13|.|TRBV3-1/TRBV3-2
TGTGCCAGCAGCCCGCAGGGGCTCTATGGCTACACCTTC
CASSPQGLYGYTF